One sample yielded the 6 T cell receptor beta chains listed below, sequenced in a study of metastatic and nonmetastatic thyroid tumors. Among the patients, none had received any treatment before thyroid surgery. MiXCR was used by TCRdb to re-call the PCR reads. The table has about 6,800 clones, over 2.5% seen once. Sequencing was carried out using tumor tissue. Every receptor here comes from a female donor with papillary thyroid cancer or a benign thyroid nodule (not recorded which). Some clones in this sample may be carry-over from other donors' samples.

Within the sample, this clone is medium-sized. This rearrangement joins TRBV5-1 to TRBJ1-2; weak D call: TRBD1 (6 bases). The germline V and J ends were trimmed by 0 bases and 3 bases, with 6 bases remaining between them. The CDR3 has 13 residues. Looked up from germline, CDR1 is SGHRS and CDR2 is YFSETQ. The CDR3 protein is CASSLEGDYGYTF. CDR3 nucleotides: TGCGCCAGCAGCTTGGAGGGGGACTATGGCTACACCTTC. Using reference TRBV5-1 and TRBJ1-2 for the parts outside the CDR3, the full variable domain is KAGVTQTPRYLIKTRGQQVTLSCSPISGHRSVSWYQQTPGQGLQFLFEYFSETQRNKGNFPGRFSGRQFSNSRSEMNVSTLELGDSALYLCASSLEGDYGYTFGSGTRLTVV.

This clone is medium-sized in the sample. This chain links TRBV30 with TRBJ2-5, with D uncertain. CDR3 size: 11 residues. The V gene lost 0 bases and the J gene lost 4 bases, with 3 bases spanning the gap. Germline CDR1 GTSNPN, CDR2 SVGIG (reference sequence). The CDR3 DNA sequence: TGTGCCTGGAGTGTACGAGAGACCCAGTACTTC. It is translated as CAWSVRETQYF.

In its sample, this clone was seen many times. The V gene is TRBV7-2, the J gene TRBJ2-1; D not resolved. The CDR3 runs to 14 residues. Germline V gene lookup returns CDR1 SGHTA and CDR2 FQGNSA. Between the trimmed V and J ends, which lost 1 base and 5 bases, there was a span of 9 bases. CDR3 residues: CASSLGPDNNEQFF. The CDR3 DNA is TGTGCCAGCAGCTTAGGGCCAGACAACAATGAGCAGTTCTTC. Full variable domain (outside the CDR3, taken from reference TRBV7-2 and TRBJ2-1): GAGVSQSPSNKVTEKGKDVELRCDPISGHTALYWYRQSLGQGLEFLIYFQGNSAPDKSGLPSDRFSAERTGGSVSTLTIQRTQQEDSAVYLCASSLGPDNNEQFFGPGTRLTVL.

This clone was counted many times. The chain combines TRBV5-4 with TRBJ1-1; possibly TRBD1 for D (6 bases). The CDR3 spans 16 residues. Trimming cost V 4 bases and J 2 bases, with 18 bases left between them. The germline gives CDR1 SGHNT, CDR2 YYREEE (reference sequence). The CDR3 reads CASSLAGGADNTEAFF. CDR3 bases: TGTGCCAGCAGCCTCGCGGGGGGGGCGGATAACACTGAAGCTTTCTTT.

The CDR3, as DNA: TGTGCCATCAGTGAAGGTCTAGTCGGGGTCGGGAGGACTGAAGCTTTCTTT. Protein sequence: CAISEGLVGVGRTEAFF. J is TRBJ1-1 and V is TRBV10-3; D unresolved. Germline values: CDR1 ENHRY, CDR2 SYGVKD. This CDR3 is 17 amino acids long. V shed 3 bases and J shed 5 bases, with 22 bases lying between them.

This clone was counted many times. This may come from a read error, since a much larger clone is one base off. Without the conserved terminal phenylalanine or tryptophan, this CDR3 likely stems from a read error. V and J are TRBV5-1 and TRBJ2-1; the match to TRBD2 covers 9 bases. The length of the CDR3 is 16 residues. V was pared by 0 bases and J by 5 bases, with 6 bases of the junction left unmatched. Germline V lookup: CDR1 SGHRS, CDR2 YFSETQ. CDR3 in amino acids: CASSLVAGDWNNEQFV. CDR3 nucleotides: TGCGCCAGCAGCTTGGTAGCGGGAGATTGGAACAATGAGCAGTTCGTC.